This is a list of T cell receptor beta chains from one sample in a study of cytomegalovirus exposure and HLA in healthy donors. TCRdb keeps only in-frame clones here, not all; method: immunoSEQ multiplex PCR. This table has some 180,000 clones, approximately 80% appearing once. The sequenced sample consisted of PBMCs. Receptors were obtained from a man younger than 30 in good health and CMV-seronegative. Each CDR3 is given with its conserved first and last residue. Each record gives: D gene, clone size, CDR3 length, V gene, J gene, CDR3 protein, CDR3 DNA. D genes are given only for firm matches. Part of the rows lack a size; the others show once, few, many or a class for expanded clones.

D gene: TRBD2
clone size: -
CDR3 length: 15
V gene: TRBV7-2
J gene: TRBJ2-7
CDR3 protein: CASSQGLAPKYEQYF
CDR3 DNA: TGTGCCAGCAGCCAGGGACTAGCTCCAAAGTACGAGCAGTACTTC

D gene: TRBD1
clone size: -
CDR3 length: 14
V gene: TRBV28
J gene: TRBJ2-5
CDR3 protein: CASSAGQAQETQYF
CDR3 DNA: TGTGCCAGCAGTGCCGGACAGGCCCAAGAGACCCAGTACTTC

D gene: TRBD2
clone size: -
CDR3 length: 14
V gene: TRBV6-1
J gene: TRBJ2-1
CDR3 protein: CASSAKSGGGEQFF
CDR3 DNA: TGTGCCAGCAGTGCCAAAAGCGGGGGAGGTGAGCAGTTCTTC

D gene: TRBD1
clone size: -
CDR3 length: 16
V gene: TRBV28
J gene: TRBJ1-5
CDR3 protein: CASSSGAGGRGEPQHF
CDR3 DNA: TGTGCCAGCAGCTCAGGGGCAGGGGGCCGGGGTGAGCCCCAGCATTTT

D gene: -
clone size: -
CDR3 length: 13
V gene: TRBV4-2
J gene: TRBJ2-7
CDR3 protein: CASSQGDKYEQYF
CDR3 DNA: TGTGCCAGCAGCCAGGGAGACAAGTACGAGCAGTACTTC

D gene: -
clone size: -
CDR3 length: 11
V gene: TRBV29-1
J gene: TRBJ2-7
CDR3 protein: CSGGDRLEQYF
CDR3 DNA: TGCAGCGGGGGGGACCGCCTCGAGCAGTACTTC

D gene: -
clone size: -
CDR3 length: 12
V gene: TRBV10-3
J gene: TRBJ2-5
CDR3 protein: CAISQGGETQYF
CDR3 DNA: TGTGCCATCAGTCAGGGGGGAGAGACCCAGTACTTC

D gene: -
clone size: -
CDR3 length: 15
V gene: TRBV2
J gene: TRBJ1-6
CDR3 protein: CASMEEGSYNSPLHF
CDR3 DNA: TGTGCCAGCATGGAGGAGGGGTCATACAATTCACCCCTCCACTTT

D gene: -
clone size: -
CDR3 length: 13
V gene: TRBV10-3
J gene: TRBJ1-1
CDR3 protein: CAISESNTQEAFF
CDR3 DNA: TGTGCCATCAGTGAGTCAAACACACAGGAAGCTTTCTTT

D gene: -
clone size: -
CDR3 length: 14
V gene: TRBV5-1
J gene: TRBJ2-7
CDR3 protein: CASSPESWSHEQYF
CDR3 DNA: TGCGCCAGCAGCCCGGAGTCCTGGTCCCACGAGCAGTACTTC

D gene: -
clone size: -
CDR3 length: 15
V gene: TRBV5-1
J gene: TRBJ2-7
CDR3 protein: CASSPRQGGPYEQYF
CDR3 DNA: TGCGCCAGCAGCCCAAGACAGGGAGGCCCCTACGAGCAGTACTTC

D gene: TRBD1
clone size: -
CDR3 length: 15
V gene: TRBV15
J gene: TRBJ1-5
CDR3 protein: CATSAKQQGGQPQHF
CDR3 DNA: TGTGCCACCAGCGCGAAGCAACAGGGGGGCCAGCCCCAGCATTTT

D gene: -
clone size: -
CDR3 length: 14
V gene: TRBV19
J gene: TRBJ2-1
CDR3 protein: CASSGRVGYNEQFF
CDR3 DNA: TGTGCCAGTAGTGGCAGGGTCGGTTACAATGAGCAGTTCTTC

D gene: TRBD2
clone size: -
CDR3 length: 15
V gene: TRBV5-1
J gene: TRBJ2-3
CDR3 protein: CASSWAGGGTDTQYF
CDR3 DNA: TGCGCCAGCAGTTGGGCGGGGGGCGGCACAGATACGCAGTATTTT

D gene: -
clone size: few
CDR3 length: 15
V gene: TRBV2
J gene: TRBJ1-5
CDR3 protein: CASSAEDQLNQPQHF
CDR3 DNA: TGTGCCAGCAGTGCAGAAGATCAGTTAAACCAGCCCCAGCATTTT

D gene: TRBD1
clone size: -
CDR3 length: 14
V gene: TRBV28
J gene: TRBJ1-1
CDR3 protein: CASSLDRVIAEAFF
CDR3 DNA: TGTGCCAGCAGTTTAGACAGGGTCATCGCTGAAGCTTTCTTT

D gene: TRBD1
clone size: -
CDR3 length: 13
V gene: TRBV11-2
J gene: TRBJ1-2
CDR3 protein: CASRATGGYGYTF
CDR3 DNA: TGTGCCAGCAGGGCGACAGGGGGGTATGGCTACACCTTC

D gene: -
clone size: -
CDR3 length: 14
V gene: TRBV28
J gene: TRBJ1-2
CDR3 protein: CASTLMGQLYGYTF
CDR3 DNA: TGTGCCAGCACCCTAATGGGACAACTCTATGGCTACACCTTC

D gene: TRBD1
clone size: -
CDR3 length: 14
V gene: TRBV19
J gene: TRBJ1-1
CDR3 protein: CASNPGQLNTEAFF
CDR3 DNA: TGTGCCAGTAACCCGGGACAGCTTAACACTGAAGCTTTCTTT

D gene: -
clone size: -
CDR3 length: 15
V gene: TRBV4-1
J gene: TRBJ2-7
CDR3 protein: CASSQESLVPYEQYF
CDR3 DNA: TGCGCCAGCAGCCAAGAGTCACTAGTACCCTACGAGCAGTACTTC

D gene: TRBD2
clone size: -
CDR3 length: 15
V gene: TRBV7-3
J gene: TRBJ2-3
CDR3 protein: CASSLDGGATDTQYF
CDR3 DNA: TGTGCCAGCAGCCTAGACGGGGGGGCGACAGATACGCAGTATTTT

D gene: -
clone size: once
CDR3 length: 13
V gene: TRBV21-1
J gene: TRBJ1-5
CDR3 protein: CANRADGDRPQHF
CDR3 DNA: TGTGCAAACCGGGCGGACGGAGACAGGCCCCAGCATTTT

D gene: -
clone size: -
CDR3 length: 12
V gene: TRBV9
J gene: TRBJ2-3
CDR3 protein: CASSVDIDTQYF
CDR3 DNA: TGTGCCAGCAGCGTAGACATAGATACGCAGTATTTT

D gene: -
clone size: few
CDR3 length: 11
V gene: TRBV5-1
J gene: TRBJ1-1
CDR3 protein: CASSADTEAFF
CDR3 DNA: TGCGCCAGCTCCGCGGACACTGAAGCTTTCTTT

D gene: -
clone size: -
CDR3 length: 16
V gene: TRBV9
J gene: TRBJ1-3
CDR3 protein: CASSLQGSRSGNTIYF
CDR3 DNA: TGTGCCAGCAGTCTGCAGGGGAGCCGCTCTGGAAACACCATATATTTT

D gene: -
clone size: -
CDR3 length: 18
V gene: TRBV21-1
J gene: TRBJ1-1
CDR3 protein: CASSISRGQGARGTEAFF
CDR3 DNA: TGTGCCAGCAGCATTAGTCGGGGACAGGGGGCGCGGGGCACTGAAGCTTTCTTT

D gene: -
clone size: -
CDR3 length: 12
V gene: TRBV10-3
J gene: TRBJ1-5
CDR3 protein: CASRHGNQPQHF
CDR3 DNA: TGTGCTTCCCGACACGGCAATCAGCCCCAGCATTTT

D gene: TRBD1
clone size: -
CDR3 length: 15
V gene: TRBV14
J gene: TRBJ1-4
CDR3 protein: CASSLRGGAGEKLFF
CDR3 DNA: TGTGCCAGCAGCCTACGAGGGGGCGCCGGGGAAAAACTGTTTTTT

D gene: TRBD1
clone size: -
CDR3 length: 13
V gene: TRBV4-1
J gene: TRBJ1-1
CDR3 protein: CASSPQGAREAFF
CDR3 DNA: TGCGCCAGCAGTCCACAGGGGGCTCGAGAAGCTTTCTTT

D gene: TRBD2
clone size: -
CDR3 length: 17
V gene: TRBV7-8
J gene: TRBJ2-1
CDR3 protein: CASSPQPSGGALNEQFF
CDR3 DNA: TGTGCCAGCAGTCCACAGCCTAGCGGGGGGGCCTTGAATGAGCAGTTCTTC

D gene: -
clone size: -
CDR3 length: 14
V gene: TRBV7-6
J gene: TRBJ1-1
CDR3 protein: CASSPRFMNTEAFF
CDR3 DNA: TGTGCCAGCAGCCCCAGATTCATGAACACTGAAGCTTTCTTT

D gene: TRBD1
clone size: -
CDR3 length: 16
V gene: TRBV5-3
J gene: TRBJ2-7
CDR3 protein: CARSTQPGQGIHEQYF
CDR3 DNA: TGTGCCAGAAGCACCCAACCGGGACAGGGGATACACGAGCAGTACTTC

D gene: -
clone size: -
CDR3 length: 14
V gene: TRBV19
J gene: TRBJ1-2
CDR3 protein: CASSITRINYGYTF
CDR3 DNA: TGTGCCAGTAGTATAACCAGGATCAACTATGGCTACACCTTC

D gene: TRBD1
clone size: -
CDR3 length: 17
V gene: TRBV4-1
J gene: TRBJ1-6
CDR3 protein: CASSPDRATSYNSPLHF
CDR3 DNA: TGCGCCAGCAGCCCCGACAGGGCGACGTCCTATAATTCACCCCTCCACTTT

D gene: -
clone size: -
CDR3 length: 15
V gene: TRBV28
J gene: TRBJ1-5
CDR3 protein: CASRRSRGSNQPQHF
CDR3 DNA: TGTGCCAGCAGACGCAGCCGGGGAAGCAATCAGCCCCAGCATTTT

D gene: -
clone size: -
CDR3 length: 15
V gene: TRBV28
J gene: TRBJ2-5
CDR3 protein: CASSLMRALQETQYF
CDR3 DNA: TGTGCCAGCAGTTTGATGAGGGCTTTACAAGAGACCCAGTACTTC

D gene: TRBD1
clone size: -
CDR3 length: 15
V gene: TRBV27
J gene: TRBJ1-4
CDR3 protein: CASSSTGTGVEKLFF
CDR3 DNA: TGTGCCAGCAGTTCCACCGGGACAGGGGTTGAAAAACTGTTTTTT

D gene: -
clone size: -
CDR3 length: 18
V gene: TRBV7-9
J gene: TRBJ1-3
CDR3 protein: CASSRRRAPSISGNTIYF
CDR3 DNA: TGTGCCAGCAGCCGGAGGAGGGCACCTTCCATCTCTGGAAACACCATATATTTT

D gene: TRBD1
clone size: -
CDR3 length: 14
V gene: TRBV5-4
J gene: TRBJ2-1
CDR3 protein: CASSYTGGSNEQFF
CDR3 DNA: TGTGCCAGCAGCTATACAGGGGGGAGTAATGAGCAGTTCTTC

D gene: -
clone size: -
CDR3 length: 11
V gene: TRBV10-3
J gene: TRBJ1-1
CDR3 protein: CASVANTEAFF
CDR3 DNA: TGTGCGAGTGTAGCGAACACTGAAGCTTTCTTT

D gene: TRBD1
clone size: -
CDR3 length: 14
V gene: TRBV30
J gene: TRBJ2-2
CDR3 protein: CAWSGTGNTGELFF
CDR3 DNA: TGTGCCTGGAGTGGGACAGGGAACACCGGGGAGCTGTTTTTT

D gene: -
clone size: few
CDR3 length: 12
V gene: TRBV6-6
J gene: TRBJ1-1
CDR3 protein: CASSRQRSGAFF
CDR3 DNA: TGTGCCAGCAGCCGTCAGCGGTCGGGAGCTTTCTTT

D gene: TRBD1
clone size: -
CDR3 length: 15
V gene: TRBV2
J gene: TRBJ2-3
CDR3 protein: CASRIRDRNTDTQYF
CDR3 DNA: TGTGCCAGCAGGATCCGGGACAGAAACACAGATACGCAGTATTTT

D gene: -
clone size: once
CDR3 length: 14
V gene: TRBV5-6
J gene: TRBJ1-1
CDR3 protein: CASSLENGNTEAFF
CDR3 DNA: TGTGCCAGCAGCTTGGAAAACGGTAACACTGAAGCTTTCTTT

D gene: -
clone size: -
CDR3 length: 15
V gene: TRBV7-9
J gene: TRBJ1-3
CDR3 protein: CASSFMESSGNTIYF
CDR3 DNA: TGTGCCAGCAGCTTCATGGAGAGCTCTGGAAACACCATATATTTT

D gene: -
clone size: -
CDR3 length: 14
V gene: TRBV30
J gene: TRBJ2-5
CDR3 protein: CAWSFYGGQETQYF
CDR3 DNA: TGTGCCTGGAGTTTCTACGGAGGACAAGAGACCCAGTACTTC

D gene: TRBD1
clone size: few
CDR3 length: 15
V gene: TRBV29-1
J gene: TRBJ1-1
CDR3 protein: CSVGGQSMTGTEAFF
CDR3 DNA: TGCAGCGTGGGGGGACAGAGCATGACGGGCACTGAAGCTTTCTTT

D gene: TRBD1
clone size: -
CDR3 length: 14
V gene: TRBV9
J gene: TRBJ1-4
CDR3 protein: CASSPGQGYEKLFF
CDR3 DNA: TGTGCCAGCAGCCCAGGACAGGGGTATGAAAAACTGTTTTTT

D gene: -
clone size: -
CDR3 length: 14
V gene: TRBV27
J gene: TRBJ1-5
CDR3 protein: CASSKRQSNQPQHF
CDR3 DNA: TGTGCCAGCAGCAAAAGACAGAGCAATCAGCCCCAGCATTTT